The rows below give T cell receptor beta chains drawn from one sample of a study of blood T cell repertoires in COVID-19. Libraries were prepared by immunoSEQ multiplex PCR; TCRdb keeps only in-frame clonotypes and omits some of them. Of approximately 210,000 clones in the sample, approximately 84% are singletons; the top ten hold 1.5% to 2%. The sequencing sample was made of peripheral blood. These receptors were taken from a man aged 35 to 55 with active or convalescent COVID-19. Both conserved end residues are part of each CDR3.

j_call,v_call,cdr3_aa
TRBJ1-4,TRBV27,CASSTAGQGREKLFF
TRBJ1-5,TRBV27,CASSLVGRGQPQHF
TRBJ2-2,TRBV30,CAWKSGLAGLSNTGELFF
TRBJ2-5,TRBV29-1,CSVERVRGSETQYF
TRBJ2-1,TRBV5-1,CASSLGLAVDYNEQFF
TRBJ2-7,TRBV7-8,CASSLEPGLKDEQYF
TRBJ2-7,TRBV6-5,CASSSGLAGEQYF
TRBJ2-7,TRBV27,CASSFGGDPSYEQYF
TRBJ2-7,TRBV5-5,CASSLEQGTYEQYF
TRBJ1-2,TRBV28,CASTRPPGGYTF
TRBJ1-1,TRBV5-1,CASSLRGTGDGDTEAFF
TRBJ2-5,TRBV28,CASSITGGYTGTQYF
TRBJ2-1,TRBV19,CASSPPGGAYNEQFF
TRBJ2-7,TRBV25-1,CASTITGTGGQYF
TRBJ1-2,TRBV6-2/TRBV6-3,CASSYHPDSGSGGYTF
TRBJ2-7,TRBV2,CASSGTAGSYEQYF
TRBJ2-5,TRBV23-1,CASSQSGKGVPEATQYF
TRBJ2-1,TRBV7-8,CASSPLISYNEQFF
TRBJ1-5,TRBV21-1,CASSKRRGRRLDQPQHF
TRBJ2-1,TRBV2,CASSESLSAGLNEQFF
TRBJ2-7,TRBV19,CASSLGGEQYF
TRBJ1-1,TRBV28,CASSLTGTNTEAFF
TRBJ1-4,TRBV5-1,CASSLRDATNEKLFF
TRBJ2-3,TRBV3-1/TRBV3-2,CASSQRGGLDTQYF
TRBJ1-5,TRBV30,CAWSVTGNQPQHF
TRBJ1-2,TRBV28,CASSHTGGSQAPNGYTF
TRBJ1-6,TRBV20-1,CSASQSRGDNSPLHF
TRBJ2-2,TRBV5-4,CASSVGLVTGELFF
TRBJ2-5,TRBV5-6,CASSRRETQYF
TRBJ2-1,TRBV5-1,CASSLQGARFF
TRBJ1-5,TRBV27,CASSLLSGQGNNQPQHF
TRBJ2-3,TRBV9,CASSVGTSGGDTQYF